The rows below give T cell receptor beta chains drawn from one sample of a study of persistence of HIV-infected CD4 T cells. Antigens for these TCRs are unknown. Method: immunoSEQ multiplex PCR; TCRdb's copy keeps in-frame clones and lacks some. The sample includes tens of thousands of clones, around 89% of them seen just once. The sequenced sample was CD4+ T cells sorted from PBMCs after roughly 18-hour stimulation, obtained from a patient who received antiretroviral therapy. The receptors were sampled from an adult woman with HIV who was CMV-seropositive. The CDR3 runs from the conserved cysteine through the conserved F or W.

>TRBV4-1|TRBJ1-4
CASSQDVTSLGEKLFF
>TRBV20-1|TRBJ1-5
CSASPPTGTVYQPQHF
>TRBV11-1|TRBJ1-1
CASSLARGNTEAFF
>TRBV10-3|TRBJ2-1
CAISGTRTEQFF
>TRBV5-1|TRBJ1-4
CASSLSTGGGSEKLFF
>TRBV27|TRBJ2-3
CASSLGTTDTQYF
>TRBV5-8|TRBJ1-1
CASSHDRGLTYTEAFF
>TRBV24-1|TRBJ2-3
CATSAQGDSTDTQYF
>TRBV25-1|TRBJ1-1
CATGQGSEAFF
>TRBV7-2|TRBJ2-7
CASSIRQGVYEQYF
>TRBV28|TRBJ1-2
CASSYGGAAPADGYTF
>TRBV5-4|TRBJ2-2
CASSPGTGLNTGELFF
>TRBV7-8|TRBJ1-6
CASSSGQGYSPLHF
>TRBV18|TRBJ1-2
CASSPKGSYGYTF
>TRBV5-1|TRBJ2-7
CASSLGTSGSIYEQYF
>TRBV27|TRBJ1-1
CASSLKGWGKNTEAFF
>TRBV24-1|TRBJ2-2
CATSSLGDTDTGELFF
>TRBV5-5|TRBJ2-1
CASSASGSSSYNEQFF
>TRBV19|TRBJ2-2
CASSIGTSRGTGELFF
>TRBV4-3|TRBJ1-1
CASSQDWTGTAFF
>TRBV9|TRBJ1-3
CASERSPNSGNTIYF
>TRBV27|TRBJ2-7
CASSLLGRTFEQYF
>TRBV6-5|TRBJ1-5
CASKWSSNQPQHF
>TRBV3-1/TRBV3-2|TRBJ1-1
CASSSRGEGGKEAFF
>TRBV18|TRBJ1-1
CASSRDRNTEAFF
>TRBV6-5|TRBJ2-7
CASTALGTASYEQYF
>TRBV7-2|TRBJ2-7
CASSLGDSPYEQYF
>TRBV28|TRBJ1-2
CASSLTGVNYGYTF
>TRBV5-4|TRBJ2-1
CASSRPDRPNEQFF
>TRBV24-1|TRBJ2-7
CATSDGGDYEQYF
>TRBV3-1/TRBV3-2|TRBJ2-5
CASSSHGETQYF
>TRBV5-6|TRBJ1-3
CASSPGQGATGNTIYF
>TRBV10-3|TRBJ1-2
CAIRGTAWAYGYTF
>TRBV14|TRBJ1-4
CASSPSQESLSGVGKLFF
>TRBV6-5|TRBJ2-1
CASIDQGKRNEQFF
>TRBV6-5|TRBJ2-7
CASSYSNEQYF